The clone carrying this T cell receptor beta chain was picked up a small number of times. The antigen remains unidentified. TCRdb redid the calling of the 5' RACE reads with MiXCR, one entry per CDR3 protein. This table has 250,000 to 350,000 distinct CDR3 sequences, over 15% appearing once. This specimen comes from a study of CD8 T cells in ankylosing spondylitis. Study observations and caveats: What appeared characteristic of ankylosing spondylitis blood was a TCR beta motif of fewer than ten highly homologous variants.

The CDR3 length is 16 residues. With 5 bases removed from V and 2 bases from J, the gap between germline ends came to 17 bases. Germline CDR1 reads PRHDT; CDR2 reads FYEKMQ (reference sequence). The chain links TRBV13 to TRBJ2-3, with D tentatively TRBD1 (5 bases). The source of this sequence is a male donor with ankylosing spondylitis or in good health (not recorded which). Sequenced material: blood, either unsorted or a sorted T cell fraction (not recorded which). CDR3 bases: TGTGCCAGCAGCGGAACCTTGGCAGGGATCACAGATACGCAGTATTTT. Its translation is CASSGTLAGITDTQYF.